One sample yielded the 29 T cell receptor beta chains listed below, sequenced in a study of T cell responses to AZD1222 COVID-19 vaccine. Method: immunoSEQ multiplex PCR; TCRdb's copy keeps in-frame clones and lacks some. The table shows roughly 160,000 clones, with about 95% occurring only once. The input for sequencing was peripheral blood, taken on day 0 of AZD1222 vaccination. All receptors derive from an adult in good health.

The J gene is TRBJ1-2, the V gene TRBV28; D uncertain. Trimming took off 5 bases at V and 2 bases at J, with 18 bases between the two ends. Germline lookup yields CDR1 MDHEN and CDR2 SYDVKM. The CDR3 length is 16 residues. This chain's CDR3 is CASSPSGRALNYGYTF. CDR3 DNA sequence: TGTGCCAGCAGTCCTTCTGGGAGGGCCCTAAACTATGGCTACACCTTC.

The rearrangement uses TRBV7-9 and TRBJ2-7; D unresolved. This CDR3 is built from 13 residues. Trimming shortened V by 5 bases and J by 3 bases, and 11 bases separated the two germline ends. Germline CDR1 reads SEHNR; CDR2 reads FQNEAQ (reference sequence). The chain's CDR3 is CASSPTAGYEQYF. The CDR3 DNA reads as TGTGCCAGCAGCCCAACAGCCGGCTACGAGCAGTACTTC. Supplemented by reference TRBV7-9 and TRBJ2-7, the full variable domain reads DTGVSQNPRHKITKRGQNVTFRCDPISEHNRLYWYRQTLGQGPEFLTYFQNEAQLEKSRLLSDRFSAERPKGSFSTLEIQRTEQGDSAMYLCASSPTAGYEQYFGPGTRLTVT.

This sequence joins TRBV7-2 and TRBJ1-1, with unresolved D. This CDR3 contains 13 residues. Germline-derived CDR1 and CDR2 are SGHTA and FQGNSA. Trimming shortened V by 5 bases and J by 6 bases, and 13 bases separated the two germline ends. The CDR3 bases are TGTGCCAGCAGCCTGGAGGCAGGCGCTGAAGCTTTCTTT. Amino acid sequence: CASSLEAGAEAFF.

The rearrangement links TRBV3-1 (or the pseudogene TRBV3-2) to TRBJ2-3; tentatively, D is TRBD1 (6 bases). The CDR3 has 15 residues. Germline loops: CDR1 LGHDT, CDR2 YNNKEL (reference sequence). Trimming took 2 bases from V and 2 from J, leaving 11 bases between them. The CDR3 here is CASSQPQGNTDTQYF. CDR3 nucleotides: TGTGCCAGCAGCCAACCCCAGGGGAACACAGATACGCAGTATTTT.

The V and J genes are TRBV4-2 and TRBJ1-1, with D perhaps TRBD1 (6 bases). Per the germline V gene, CDR1 is LGHNA and CDR2 is YNFKEQ. The CDR3 loop spans 13 amino acids. The CDR3 nucleotides are TGTGCTTCGGAGGGACACCTGAACACTGAAGCTTTCTTT. Amino acid sequence: CASEGHLNTEAFF.

This chain links TRBV7-9 with TRBJ2-3; 11 positions agree with TRBD1. The length of the CDR3 is 15 residues. Germline values: CDR1 SEHNR, CDR2 FQNEAQ (reference sequence). The ends lost 5 bases at V and 4 bases at J; junction bases unmatched: 5. CDR3 DNA sequence: TGTGCCAGCAGCCCGGGACAGGGGGTAGCAGATACGCAGTATTTT. Its protein is CASSPGQGVADTQYF.

The V call is TRBV5-1, the J call TRBJ2-7; 12 bases map to TRBD2. J lost 0 bases, V lost 8 bases, and 12 bases had no gene match. From germline, CDR1 is SGHRS and CDR2 YFSETQ. The CDR3 contains 17 residues. As DNA, the CDR3 is TGCGCCAGTGCTCTGAGGCTAGCGGGAGGGAGCTCCTACGAGCAGTACTTC. It is translated as CASALRLAGGSSYEQYF.

The chain is built from TRBV6-5 and TRBJ1-1; D remains ambiguous. This CDR3 is built from 14 residues. V was shortened by 10 bases and J by 1 base, with 16 bases between the two germline ends. Germline V CDR1 and CDR2: MNHEY, SVGAGI. The CDR3: CANGETLGNTEAFF. CDR3 DNA sequence: TGTGCCAACGGCGAAACTCTCGGGAACACTGAAGCTTTCTTT.

About this clone itself: The junction departs from the called germline gene at one end, perhaps through a read error. The gene calls are TRBV24-1 and TRBJ2-1; D perhaps matches TRBD1 (5 bases). The CDR3 is 13 residues long. Germline V CDR1 and CDR2: KGHDR, SFDVKD. CDR3 amino acids: CATSDRLDKEQFF. CDR3 nucleotides: TGTGCCACCAGTGATCGCCTGGACAAGGAGCAGTTCTTC.

The rearrangement uses TRBV20-1 and TRBJ2-5, with 8 positions matching TRBD2. The CDR3 is 16 amino acids. The germline V gene encodes CDR1 DFQATT and CDR2 SNEGSKA (reference sequence). After removal of 3 bases from V and 4 bases from J, the junction contained 13 bases not matched to a gene. CDR3 DNA sequence: TGCAGTGCTAGTAGCGGCGGGAGGCTCCGGGGAGAGACCCAGTACTTC. Its protein product is CSASSGGRLRGETQYF.

This CDR3 is CASSAEQGPVYEQYF. The CDR3 nucleotides are TGTGCCAGCAGCGCGGAACAGGGTCCCGTCTACGAGCAGTACTTC. V usage is TRBV7-9 and J usage is TRBJ2-7, with a weak D call TRBD1 (6 bases). CDR1 and CDR2 (germline): SEHNR, FQNEAQ (reference sequence). With 5 bases removed from V and 3 bases from J, the gap between germline ends came to 17 bases. CDR3 length: 15 amino acids.

This clone appeared once. The chain recombines TRBV6-5 with TRBJ1-1, with D possibly being TRBD1 (6 bases). Between the trimmed V and J ends, which lost 8 bases and 6 bases, there was a span of 19 bases. The CDR3 is 14 residues long. CDR1 and CDR2 from the germline V gene are MNHEY and SVGAGI. The CDR3 spells CASVTGGAASEAFF. The CDR3 DNA reads as TGTGCCAGCGTCACGGGGGGGGCAGCGTCTGAAGCTTTCTTT.

This clone has more than one count but fewer than ten. The chain has TRBV19 and TRBJ1-4; D is perhaps TRBD1 (5 bases). V dropped 8 bases and J dropped 8 bases, with 15 bases sitting between them. This CDR3 region has 13 residues. Germline-derived CDR1 and CDR2 are LNHDA and SQIVND (reference sequence). The CDR3 is CASRGSVNEKLFF. The CDR3 region has the DNA TGTGCCAGTCGGGGGTCAGTTAACGAAAAACTGTTTTTT.

The chain has TRBV30 and TRBJ1-5, with 12 bases lining up with TRBD1. The trim removed 3 bases at V and 6 bases at J, leaving 6 bases unmatched. The CDR3 length is 15 residues. Germline assignment: CDR1 GTSNPN and CDR2 SVGIG (reference sequence). CDR3 sequence reads: CAWSAGTGGFQPQHF. CDR3 sequence (DNA): TGTGCCTGGAGCGCCGGGACAGGGGGCTTTCAGCCCCAGCATTTT. Combining the CDR3 with reference TRBV30 and TRBJ1-5 gives the whole variable domain SQTIHQWPATLVQPVGSPLSLECTVEGTSNPNLYWYRQAAGRGLQLLFYSVGIGQISSEVPQNLSASRPQDRQFILSSKKLLLSDSGFYLCAWSAGTGGFQPQHFGDGTRLSIL.

The J gene is TRBJ2-3, the V gene TRBV5-1; TRBD2 might be the D (6 bases). Trimming removed 5 bases at V and 2 bases at J, with 15 bases between. Looked up from germline, CDR1 is SGHRS and CDR2 is YFSETQ. The CDR3 runs 15 residues. The CDR3 DNA follows: TGCGCCAGCAGGCCTGTAGCGGAAATCACAGATACGCAGTATTTT. It translates to CASRPVAEITDTQYF.

The V and J genes are TRBV6-5 and TRBJ1-6, with 8 bases fitting TRBD1. V shed 10 bases, J shed 6 bases, and the junction held 8 bases outside the gene matches. The CDR3 runs to 14 residues. The germline CDR1 and CDR2 sequences are MNHEY and SVGAGI. The CDR3 sequence: CATGMDRANSPLHF. The CDR3 coding sequence is TGTGCCACCGGGATGGACAGGGCTAATTCACCCCTCCACTTT.

The gene calls are TRBV6-1 and TRBJ2-3, with 8 nucleotides matching TRBD1. CDR3 length: 15 amino acids. The germline V gene encodes CDR1 MNHNS and CDR2 SASEGT. With 1 base clipped from V and 6 bases from J, the junction kept 6 bases outside the gene matches. DNA for the CDR3: TGTGCCAGCAGTGAAGGAGACAGGGGACCGGATACGCAGTATTTT. Translating it yields CASSEGDRGPDTQYF.

This clone occurred once. This chain joins TRBV28 and TRBJ2-1, with 7 bases fitting TRBD2. The CDR3 loop spans 15 amino acids. Losses at the gene ends were 7 bases for V and 7 bases for J; bases not matched to a gene: 13. The V gene's germline CDR1 is MDHEN and CDR2 SYDVKM. This CDR3 is CASNDGLVSGNEQFF. CDR3 nucleotides: TGTGCCAGCAACGATGGACTAGTGTCAGGGAATGAGCAGTTCTTC.

The chain joins TRBV27 to TRBJ2-7; TRBD1 might be the D (5 bases). The CDR3 runs 15 residues. Deletions cut 1 base from V and 6 bases from J, with 16 bases between. Germline V gene sequence: CDR1 MNHEY, CDR2 SMNVEV (reference sequence). CDR3: CASSLYQGTRFEQYF. As DNA, the CDR3 is TGTGCCAGCAGTTTATATCAGGGAACGAGGTTCGAGCAGTACTTC.

The rearrangement uses TRBV5-8 and TRBJ2-1; D gene unclear. V gave up 0 bases and J gave up 9 bases, with 7 bases separating them. The CDR3 spans 12 residues. Looked up from germline, CDR1 is SGHTS and CDR2 is YDEGEE. The DNA for the CDR3 is TGTGCCAGCAGCTTGGAGCGAAGTGAGCAGTTCTTC. Translating it yields CASSLERSEQFF.

The table lists this clone with a count of one. The chain links TRBV15 to TRBJ2-1; maybe TRBD2 (6 bases). Trimming cost V 0 bases and J 9 bases, with 18 bases left between them. In germline, CDR1 is LNHNV, CDR2 YYDKDF (reference sequence). The CDR3 is 16 amino acids. In DNA, the CDR3 is TGTGCCACCAGCAGAGATCCTCAACTAGCCCCACTTGAGCAGTTCTTC. This sequence encodes CATSRDPQLAPLEQFF.

This clone was counted between two and nine times. The J gene is TRBJ2-7, the V gene TRBV28; TRBD1 matches at 8 bases. V trimming: 6 bases; J trimming: 1 base; junction bases outside the gene matches: 5. The CDR3 sequence is 14 residues long. Germline assignment: CDR1 MDHEN and CDR2 SYDVKM. CDR3 sequence: CASRAGGLSYEQYF. The CDR3 nucleotides read TGTGCCAGCAGAGCAGGGGGCCTTTCCTACGAGCAGTACTTC. Full variable domain (remainder filled in from reference TRBV28 and TRBJ2-7): DVKVTQSSRYLVKRTGEKVFLECVQDMDHENMFWYRQDPGLGLRLIYFSYDVKMKEKGDIPEGYSVSREKKERFSLILESASTNQTSMYLCASRAGGLSYEQYFGPGTRLTVT.

The chain couples TRBV19 to TRBJ2-2, with TRBD2 matching 8 bases. Germline V gene lookup returns CDR1 LNHDA and CDR2 SQIVND (reference sequence). The CDR3 covers 18 residues. V lost 7 bases and J lost 7; bases outside the gene matches: 20. CDR3 region: CASNIRIGAGGPGGELFF. The DNA of the CDR3 is TGTGCCAGTAATATCCGAATCGGGGCGGGAGGCCCAGGCGGGGAGCTGTTTTTT.

The V call is TRBV2, the J call TRBJ1-6; TRBD1 aligns across 8 bases. The length of the CDR3 is 15 residues. Germline values: CDR1 SNHLY, CDR2 FYNNEI. J was trimmed by 6 bases and V by 6 bases; bases with no gene match: 7. CDR3 sequence (DNA): TGTGCCAGCAGCGGACAGGGAAGGTTTAATTCACCCCTCCACTTT. Translated, it gives CASSGQGRFNSPLHF.

The gene calls are TRBV5-1 and TRBJ2-5, with 8 positions matching TRBD2. The CDR3 totals 13 residues. Per the germline V gene, CDR1 is SGHRS and CDR2 is YFSETQ. After removal of 3 bases from V and 4 bases from J, the junction contained 2 bases not matched to a gene. The CDR3 sequence: CASSSGLAETQYF. In nucleotides, the CDR3 is TGCGCCAGCAGCTCTGGACTAGCAGAGACCCAGTACTTC. Full variable domain (rest looked up from reference TRBV5-1 and TRBJ2-5): KAGVTQTPRYLIKTRGQQVTLSCSPISGHRSVSWYQQTPGQGLQFLFEYFSETQRNKGNFPGRFSGRQFSNSRSEMNVSTLELGDSALYLCASSSGLAETQYFGPGTRLLVL.

CDR3: CASSYLREVAYEQYF. The DNA of the CDR3 is TGTGCCAGCAGTTATCTGAGGGAGGTCGCCTACGAGCAGTACTTC. The chain combines TRBV27 with TRBJ2-7; D possibly corresponds to TRBD2 (6 bases). V was cut by 4 bases and J by 2 bases, with 15 bases left in between. CDR3 length: 15 residues. Germline-derived CDR1 and CDR2 are MNHEY and SMNVEV (reference sequence).

This chain connects TRBV7-2 to TRBJ2-3; perhaps D is TRBD1 or TRBD2 (6 bases each). Trimming cost V 5 bases and J 0 bases, with 12 bases left between them. Germline values: CDR1 SGHTA, CDR2 FQGNSA. The CDR3 runs 15 residues. As DNA, the CDR3 is TGTGCCAGCAGCCTAAGGGGGGCTAGCACAGATACGCAGTATTTT. Amino acid sequence: CASSLRGASTDTQYF. Based on the CDR3 plus reference TRBV7-2 and TRBJ2-3, the full variable domain is GAGVSQSPSNKVTEKGKDVELRCDPISGHTALYWYRQSLGQGLEFLIYFQGNSAPDKSGLPSDRFSAERTGGSVSTLTIQRTQQEDSAVYLCASSLRGASTDTQYFGPGTRLTVL.

The chain uses TRBV4-1 and TRBJ1-3; 7 bases match TRBD1. The CDR3 extends over 15 amino acids. Germline CDR1 MGHRA, CDR2 YSYEKL. J lost 2 bases, V lost 2 bases, and 3 bases had no gene match. The CDR3 bases are TGCGCCAGCAGCCAAAGAGGGACAGCTGGAAACACCATATATTTT. Amino acid sequence: CASSQRGTAGNTIYF.

The V call is TRBV30, the J call TRBJ1-5; the match to TRBD1 covers 10 bases. V dropped 2 bases and J dropped 2; count of bases not matched to a gene: 3. The CDR3 has 15 residues. CDR1 and CDR2 from the germline V gene are GTSNPN and SVGIG (reference sequence). CDR3 loop: CAWSRGTGGNQPQHF. CDR3 bases: TGTGCCTGGAGTAGGGGGACAGGGGGCAATCAGCCCCAGCATTTT.